Many counts were recorded for the clone carrying this T cell receptor beta chain. The data derive from a study of spatial heterogeneity in lung cancer. With 4 bases removed from V and 5 bases from J, the gap between germline ends came to 20 bases. Germline CDR1 reads DFQATT; CDR2 reads SNEGSKA (reference sequence). This CDR3 comprises 15 residues. Time point indicated: sample taken at primary tumor resection. In each case, whole RNA from tumor, nontumor lung or frozen PBMC was sequenced unsorted. TCRdb processed the 5' RACE reads anew with MiXCR; each CDR3 protein has one entry. The sample lists tens of thousands of distinct CDR3 sequences; approximately 4.5% were seen once.

The sample here was PBMCs, taken at surgery. The V and J genes are TRBV20-1 and TRBJ1-1, with a possible D match to TRBD1 (5 bases). This receptor was taken from a male donor with early-stage non-small cell lung cancer. This CDR3 is CSATQNSGEGTEAFF. The CDR3 DNA is TGCAGTGCTACTCAGAATTCGGGGGAGGGTACTGAAGCTTTCTTT.